This T cell receptor (beta chain) originates from a study of beta chain features in type 1 diabetes. Heparinised blood was drawn once per donor, averaging around 120 mL. This clone was seen a few times. V was shortened by 2 bases and J by 1 base, with 6 bases between the two germline ends. The CDR3 sequence is 14 residues long. Germline V gene data show CDR1 as MNHEY and CDR2 as SMNVEV (reference sequence). cDNA synthesis used the whole RNA isolate, giving expressed TCRB sequences. TCRdb's table, derived via immunoSEQ multiplex PCR, lists solely in-frame clones and lacks some. The sample lists about 620,000 clones, roughly 15% occurring once.

The sequence was collected from a man younger than 30 in good health. The sample consisted of naive CD4+ T cells from blood. The chain is built from TRBV27 and TRBJ1-3; D not certain. The CDR3 here is CASSLLGSGNTIYF. The CDR3 DNA sequence: TGTGCCAGCAGTTTACTGGGATCTGGAAACACCATATATTTT.